This TCR beta chain was recorded in a study of cytomegalovirus exposure and HLA in healthy donors (TCRdb year 2017). Regarding the research as a whole: In an earlier analysis of several hundred of the donors, around 290 Gb of sequence data and about 110 million unique TCR beta sequences from about 179 million T cells were reported. Donor age, sex, ethnicity and CMV serostatus were collected together with the repertoire data. Roughly 300 gigabases of sequencing data and 70 million to 100 million unique TCR sequences made up an early release that covered around 640 HLA-typed donors. Among 300 to 500 genotyped donors of the cohort, an average of approximately 200,000 unique TCR beta nucleotide sequences was sequenced per donor, of which about 19% were non-productive. An earlier analysis of some 500 of the donors applied high-throughput TCR beta sequencing to assess whether each TCR beta V gene segment acted as functional or pseudogenic. In addition to the first cohort of 500 to 850 subjects, a separate validation cohort of over 90 different subjects was used. Class I and class II HLA loci were covered by the typing at four-digit resolution. In a later analysis, previously published TCR beta repertoires from several hundred donors were re-analyzed and high-resolution HLA genotyping was added so that TCR occurrence patterns could be studied. The study used immunosequencing to profile the T cell repertoires of around 600 subjects and linked those repertoires to cytomegalovirus serostatus. The aim of the study was to test whether cataloging public T cell receptors could identify signatures of past pathogen exposure. Rather than using new phenotypic data, the later analysis identified candidate immune exposures from TCR beta sequences and from how often those sequences occurred across donors. Typing coverage varied by locus: roughly 629-640 donors for A, B, C, DRB1 and DQB1; about 520 for DQA1; 600 to 610 for DPA1; around 490 for DPB1. To predict cytomegalovirus infection status, the study brought together high-throughput TCR immunosequencing, statistical association of individual TCRs with disease status, and machine learning. Of the roughly 420 genotyped donors, 65% to 90% were placed in the genetic ancestry cluster associated with self-reported Caucasian donors. A later genetic analysis took genome-wide SNP genotypes for about 60% of the roughly 670 donors and used that subset as a discovery cohort. Because of strong linkage in the cohort, 5 or 6 DR-DQ haplotypes were treated as single units for association and clustering. All discovery cohort repertoires had been generated on a single sequencing platform.

Libraries came from the immunoSEQ multiplex PCR assay. For the multiplex PCR, a mixture combining 60 forward primers for TCR Vbeta segments and 13 reverse primers for TCR Jbeta segments was used. Amplification of the CDR3 region of rearranged TCR beta genes was performed with a multiplex PCR assay on genomic DNA. The Illumina HiSeq System was used to sequence the amplified TCR beta libraries as 87-base-pair reads. The study's processing was this. A later analysis counted approximately 76 million unique TCR beta chains across the 640 or so repertoires, and some 11 million of these chains were shared by at least two donors. Raw reads were error-corrected and collapsed into unique sequences with a nearest-neighbor algorithm that merged closely related sequences to remove PCR and sequencing errors. CDR3 sequences were aligned to IMGT reference sequences to assign V, D and J gene segments. For a sequence to be retained, a match of at least six nucleotides to both a V gene segment and a J gene segment was required. A rearrangement counted as productive if the CDR3 had no stop codons and remained in frame with V and J, and every other rearrangement counted as non-productive. Following IMGT convention, CDR3 was defined as the stretch from the second conserved V-encoded cysteine to the conserved J-encoded phenylalanine. Sequences without an unambiguous match to a single V gene segment were excluded from the earlier analysis of approximately 600 of the donors. In an earlier analysis of approximately 590 of the donors, V segments were called functional above 56.7% productive rearrangements and were called segregating when the between-donor standard deviation exceeded 5%. A statistical classification framework was built to diagnose cytomegalovirus status from the catalog of TCR beta chain sequences. In a later analysis, V and J genes were assigned by comparing TCR nucleotide sequences against IMGT/GENE-DB human TR gene sequences. Using the TCRdist pipeline, a later analysis assigned CDR3 sequences along with most-parsimonious VDJ recombination scenarios. In a later analysis, each TCR beta chain was defined by its CDR3 amino acid sequence together with its V-gene family, and reads without a unique V-gene family were excluded. To address suspected cross-contamination and a sequencing artifact, a later analysis removed approximately 590 highly shared, low-generation-probability nucleotide sequences. A later analysis calculated a clonal expansion index for each public chain from normalized within-repertoire ranks of inferred template counts. In a later analysis, generation probabilities were computed using a VDJ recombination model fitted to out-of-frame rearrangements, and the results were checked against IGoR. In a later analysis, hypergeometric tests were used to score TCR-TCR, TCR-HLA and TCR-CMV co-occurrence, with a repertoire-size bias correction applied to TCR pairs. To estimate false discovery rates, a later analysis permuted the HLA or CMV assignments 20 times. A later analysis grouped co-occurring TCRs with DBSCAN, adding TCRdist sequence similarity when clustering within HLA-allele-positive subsets. Repertoires with fewer than 30,000 or more than 120,000 public chains were left out of co-occurrence clustering, as were four to six repertoires with anomalous nucleotide sharing. This is the immuneACCESS table as TCRdb keeps it, with only in-frame sequences that have V and J called. A part of the clones is gone; compared with another copy, unresolved V genes explain less than half, and the rest is unexplained. Clonal size and the V and J genes are those of that table, whereas D and trimming came from the DNA. Present in this sample are some 190,000 clones, 82% of which were seen just once. Clones ranked in the top ten supply 1.5% of the sample.

The V end loses 3 bases and the J end loses 0 bases, and a stretch of 9 bases separates them. CDR1 and CDR2, per the germline V gene (reference sequence), are PRHDT and FYEKMQ. Its CDR3 holds 16 amino acids, cysteine through phenylalanine. Only the CDR3 portion is preserved as DNA: 48 bases, with reading frame beginning at the first base. As regards this clone: Its recognized antigen is unknown. Nothing much larger sits one base from this clone, and base qualities are not available.

The cohort was made up of around 720 healthy bone marrow donors. At the time of sampling, every cohort member was nominally healthy, though immune exposures that went unrecorded were likely present. The donor was CMV seronegative and was included in the group of a few hundred seronegative cohort members. Every donor gave a peripheral blood sample, and the peripheral blood mononuclear cells from that sample were used for TCR beta sequencing. Genomic DNA was extracted from the blood cell samples with the Qiagen DNeasy Blood Extraction Kit. Study-wide conclusions, independent of this receptor: A total of 164 TCR beta chains were listed by the study as associated with cytomegalovirus. The cohort was sequenced for TCR beta chains only, and without alpha or paired-chain data the features that could be detected were limited. According to a later genetic analysis, donors in an Asian-associated ancestry cluster had fewer N-insertions in productive TCRs than the approximately 630-donor mean. Strong co-occurrence of HLA alleles, especially DR and DQ, made assigning TCR associations to individual alleles difficult. Because HLA typing was unavailable for some donors at each locus, only the typed subset was used in association tests. Some IMGT-functional V segments, including TRBV6-2 and TRBV6-3, could not be told apart with the 87-base-pair reads, so those segments were excluded. In a later analysis, most CMV-associated TCR beta chains were found to appear HLA-restricted, with HLA associations seemingly driven largely by CMV exposure. An association between a missense DCLRE1C variant and V-gene and J-gene trimming of TCR beta chains was found in a later genetic analysis and replicated in an independent cohort. CMV serostatus was the only immune exposure information available for the cohort. The presence/absence analyses assumed that sequencing depth was roughly uniform across donors, and that assumption may not be true. An earlier analysis of approximately 500 of the donors showed that most TCR beta V segments appeared in productive rearrangements either about 87% or about 30% of the time, which broadly matched IMGT annotations. Correlated functional status among segregating V segments might reflect linkage disequilibrium, but an unknown experimental factor could not be ruled out. A later analysis associated 16,951 TCR beta sequences with specific HLA alleles at a false discovery rate of 0.05. In vitro tests confirmed that three of the cytomegalovirus-associated TCR beta chains recognize cytomegalovirus antigens. Several of the top co-occurrence clusters appeared to be linked to parvovirus B19, influenza, CMV and Epstein-Barr virus, according to a later analysis. Most TCR sequences were seen in very few donors, while some public TCRs were found in many individuals. A further reported finding was that TCR beta sequences accurately predicted the HLA-A and HLA-B alleles for most subjects in the first cohort. A later analysis found that TCR association rates varied across HLA loci, with DRB1 alleles showing the most associated TCRs and HLA-C alleles the fewest. Because counts were too low, roughly 18 rarely observed V segments, including chromosome 9 orphons, were left out of the earlier analysis of approximately 580 of the donors. In both the original and validation cohorts, the classifier was reported to diagnose cytomegalovirus status with high specificity and sensitivity. It was suggested by the authors that the approach could potentially be generalized to other disease states and immunological phenotypes. Compared with equally common non-associated chains, HLA-associated TCR beta chains in a later analysis were more clonally expanded and had lower generation probabilities. A group of highly shared sequence variants was considered likely to be a technical artifact of the sequencing pipeline.

The sample taken for sequencing was PBMCs. The rearrangement joined TRBV13 to TRBJ1-6; the D gene is unclear. The TCR sequence derives from a middle-aged man in good health and CMV-seronegative. The DNA reads as follows: TGTGCCAGCAGCTTGTCGGGTAGCTCCTATAATTCACCCCTCCACTTT. This gives the protein CASSLSGSSYNSPLHF.